A selection of T cell receptor beta chains follows, all from one sample in a study of regulatory T cells in long-lasting Graves disease. Each CDR3 protein is one row after TCRdb ran MiXCR on the multiplex PCR reads. The sample holds 350,000 to 500,000 distinct CDR3 sequences; 14% are singletons and the top ten take roughly a sixth. A further study also used this sample, focusing on T cells in Graves' hyperthyroidism and ophthalmopathy.

The sample here was peripheral blood mononuclear cells (PBMCs), taken at new diagnosis, from a patient treated with antithyroid drugs. Receptors originate from a woman aged 50 to 60 with Graves disease. Both conserved end residues are part of each CDR3. The order of the fields is clone size, J gene, D gene, V gene, CDR3 DNA, CDR3 protein. D genes are given only for firm matches. Clone size appears in some rows only: once, few, many, or a class for an expanded clone.

clone size: few; J gene: TRBJ2-5; D gene: NA; V gene: TRBV19; CDR3 DNA: TGTGCCAGTAGTATCGGTCTAAGGGAGACCCAGTACTTC; CDR3 protein: CASSIGLRETQYF
clone size: many; J gene: TRBJ2-3; D gene: NA; V gene: TRBV6-5; CDR3 DNA: TGTGCCAGCAGTTTTTGGGGGTCGACAGATACGCAGTATTTT; CDR3 protein: CASSFWGSTDTQYF
clone size: NA; J gene: TRBJ1-4; D gene: NA; V gene: TRBV7-6; CDR3 DNA: TGTGCCAGCAGCTTAGACGGGACTAATGAAAAACTGTTTTTT; CDR3 protein: CASSLDGTNEKLFF
clone size: few; J gene: TRBJ2-6; D gene: NA; V gene: TRBV11-2; CDR3 DNA: TGTGCCAGCAGCTTAAGAGGGCGAGGGGCCAACGTCCTGACTTTC; CDR3 protein: CASSLRGRGANVLTF
clone size: many; J gene: TRBJ1-2; D gene: TRBD1; V gene: TRBV28; CDR3 DNA: TGTGCCAGCCTTTCGGGACAGAGAGTTGGCTACACCTTC; CDR3 protein: CASLSGQRVGYTF
clone size: many; J gene: TRBJ2-2; D gene: TRBD2; V gene: TRBV11-3; CDR3 DNA: TGTGCCAGCAGCTTAGGGGGAAGCGGGAGCGTCAACCGGGAGCTGTTTTTT; CDR3 protein: CASSLGGSGSVNRELFF
clone size: many; J gene: TRBJ2-7; D gene: NA; V gene: TRBV20-1; CDR3 DNA: TGCAGTGCTAGGGGGTACCGCTCCTACGAGCAGTACTTC; CDR3 protein: CSARGYRSYEQYF
clone size: NA; J gene: TRBJ2-1; D gene: NA; V gene: TRBV7-9; CDR3 DNA: TGTGCCAGCAGCTTAGAGACGGGAGTCTACAATGAGCAGTTCTTC; CDR3 protein: CASSLETGVYNEQFF
clone size: many; J gene: TRBJ2-3; D gene: NA; V gene: TRBV29-1; CDR3 DNA: TGCAGCGTTGGTAACAGACACACAGATACGCAGTATTTT; CDR3 protein: CSVGNRHTDTQYF
clone size: many; J gene: TRBJ1-5; D gene: NA; V gene: TRBV15; CDR3 DNA: TGTGCCACCAGAGCTAGTGATGAGCCCCAGCATTTT; CDR3 protein: CATRASDEPQHF
clone size: few; J gene: TRBJ2-1; D gene: NA; V gene: TRBV18; CDR3 DNA: TGTGCCAGCTCACCACGGGGGTACTCCTACAATGAGCAGTTCTTC; CDR3 protein: CASSPRGYSYNEQFF
clone size: NA; J gene: TRBJ2-1; D gene: NA; V gene: TRBV20-1; CDR3 DNA: TGCAGTGCTACAGGGCCGGGGTACAATGAGCAGTTCTTC; CDR3 protein: CSATGPGYNEQFF
clone size: few; J gene: TRBJ1-5; D gene: NA; V gene: TRBV19; CDR3 DNA: TGTGCCAGTAGTATAGAGAGAAGCAATCAGCCCCAGCATTTT; CDR3 protein: CASSIERSNQPQHF